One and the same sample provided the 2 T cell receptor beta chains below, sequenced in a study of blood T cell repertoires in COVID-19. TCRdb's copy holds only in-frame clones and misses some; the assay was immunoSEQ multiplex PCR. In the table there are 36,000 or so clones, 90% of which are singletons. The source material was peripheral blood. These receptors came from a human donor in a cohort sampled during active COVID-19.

The CDR3 sequence: CASSFNRVLYGYTF. Here the CDR3 DNA reads TGTGCCAGCAGCTTTAACAGGGTTCTCTATGGCTACACCTTC. The V gene is TRBV7-2, the J gene TRBJ1-2; weak D call: TRBD1 (6 bases). The germline V gene has CDR1 SGHTA and CDR2 FQGNSA. The CDR3 has 14 amino acids. Trimming shortened V by 3 bases and J by 4 bases, and 12 bases separated the two germline ends. The full variable domain, rest sourced from reference TRBV7-2 and TRBJ1-2, is GAGVSQSPSNKVTEKGKDVELRCDPISGHTALYWYRQSLGQGLEFLIYFQGNSAPDKSGLPSDRFSAERTGGSVSTLTIQRTQQEDSAVYLCASSFNRVLYGYTFGSGTRLTVV.

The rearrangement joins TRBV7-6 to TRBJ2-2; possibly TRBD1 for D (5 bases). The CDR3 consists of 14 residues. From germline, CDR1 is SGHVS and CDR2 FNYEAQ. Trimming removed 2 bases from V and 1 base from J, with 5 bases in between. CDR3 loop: CASSLRGNTGELFF. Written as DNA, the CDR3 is TGTGCCAGCAGCTTAAGGGGGAACACCGGGGAGCTGTTTTTT.